In this sample, the clone carrying this T cell receptor beta chain turned up a few times. V shed 3 bases and J 0 bases; nucleotides not matched to a gene: 2. CDR3 size: 14 residues. CDR1 SGHRS and CDR2 YFSETQ come from the germline V gene. As processed by the authors: The assay estimated nucleated cells by amplifying reference gene primers. Clones were read by immunoSEQ multiplex PCR, and TCRdb kept only the in-frame ones, dropping some. D and trimming were read from the DNA, whereas the V and J calls and clone size are those reported in that table. The table shows 250,000 or so clones, with approximately 90% occurring only once. The entry originates in a study of blood T cell repertoires in COVID-19.

The source of this sequence is a woman aged 30 to 39 with active or convalescent COVID-19. Sequenced material: peripheral blood. V and J are TRBV5-1 and TRBJ1-1; 7 bases map to TRBD1. Written as DNA, the CDR3 is TGCGCCAGCAGCTCCGGACAGGTGAACACTGAAGCTTTCTTT. Protein: CASSSGQVNTEAFF.